This T cell receptor (beta chain) was recovered during a study of T cells in Graves' hyperthyroidism and ophthalmopathy. Study information: Peripheral blood sampling occurred at initial diagnosis, before any treatment.

Together with thyroid ultrasound, orbital computed tomography, serum thyroxine and TRAb, clinical symptoms were used for diagnoses. Study-wide findings and caveats: The blood repertoire included most of the expanded thyroid clonotypes above 0.001.

From RNA transcripts, TCR beta CDR3 regions were amplified. TCR CDR3 underwent first-round RT-PCR with the HTBI primer set. TCRdb independently ran MiXCR on the multiplex PCR reads; one entry per CDR3 protein. The sample lists a few hundred thousand distinct CDR3 sequences, just under 15% seen once, with approximately 30% in the top ten. The sample holds many counts of this clonotype. The antigen is undetermined. The length of the CDR3 is 17 residues. With 3 bases clipped from V and 2 bases from J, the junction kept 14 bases outside the gene matches. Germline V gives CDR1 DFQATT, CDR2 SNEGSKA (reference sequence).

The TCR originated in a woman aged 25 to 39 with Graves' hyperthyroidism. The chain couples TRBV20-1 to TRBJ2-3, with TRBD2 identical over 7 bases. Sequenced: blood. In DNA, the CDR3 is TGCAGTGCTAGTTTCGGCGGGAGAGGGTCACACACAGATACGCAGTATTTT. As protein: CSASFGGRGSHTDTQYF.